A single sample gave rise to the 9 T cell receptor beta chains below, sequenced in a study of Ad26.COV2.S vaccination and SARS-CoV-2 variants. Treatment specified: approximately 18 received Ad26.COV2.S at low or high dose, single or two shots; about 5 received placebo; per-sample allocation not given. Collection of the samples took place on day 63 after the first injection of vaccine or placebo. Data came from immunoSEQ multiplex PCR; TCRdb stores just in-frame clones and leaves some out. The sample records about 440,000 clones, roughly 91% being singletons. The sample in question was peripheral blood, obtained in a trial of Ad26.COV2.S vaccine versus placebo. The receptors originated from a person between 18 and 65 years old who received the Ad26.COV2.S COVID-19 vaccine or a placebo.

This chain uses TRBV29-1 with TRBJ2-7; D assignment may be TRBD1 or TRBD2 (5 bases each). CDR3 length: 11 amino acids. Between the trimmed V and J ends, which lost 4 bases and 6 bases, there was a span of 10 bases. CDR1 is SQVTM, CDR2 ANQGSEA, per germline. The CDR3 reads CSVVEGLEQYF. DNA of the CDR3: TGCAGCGTTGTAGAGGGGCTCGAGCAGTACTTC.

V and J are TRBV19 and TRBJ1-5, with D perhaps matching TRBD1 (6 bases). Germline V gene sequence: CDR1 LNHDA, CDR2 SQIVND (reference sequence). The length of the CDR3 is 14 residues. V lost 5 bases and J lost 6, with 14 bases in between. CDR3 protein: CASSLRGPSQPQHF. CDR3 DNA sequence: TGTGCCAGTAGTCTCAGGGGCCCGAGTCAGCCCCAGCATTTT.

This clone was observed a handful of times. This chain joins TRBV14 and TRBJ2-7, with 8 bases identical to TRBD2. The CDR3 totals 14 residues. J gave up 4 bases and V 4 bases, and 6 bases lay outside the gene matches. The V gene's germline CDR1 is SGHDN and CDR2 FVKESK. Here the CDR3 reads CASSLSGKAYEQYF. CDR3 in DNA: TGTGCCAGCAGCCTTAGCGGGAAGGCATACGAGCAGTACTTC.

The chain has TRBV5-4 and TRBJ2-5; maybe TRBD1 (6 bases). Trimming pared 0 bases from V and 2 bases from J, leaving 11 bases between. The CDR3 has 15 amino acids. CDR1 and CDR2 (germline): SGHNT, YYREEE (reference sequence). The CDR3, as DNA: TGTGCCAGCAGCTTGGCCTGGGGGCCACAAGAGACCCAGTACTTC. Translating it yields CASSLAWGPQETQYF.

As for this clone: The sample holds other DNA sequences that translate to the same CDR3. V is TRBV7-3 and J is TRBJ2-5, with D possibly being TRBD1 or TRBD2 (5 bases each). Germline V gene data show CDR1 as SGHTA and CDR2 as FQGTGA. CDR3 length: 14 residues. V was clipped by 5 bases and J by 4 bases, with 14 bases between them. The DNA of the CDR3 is TGTGCCAGCAGCCCTACCGGGACGGGAGAGACCCAGTACTTC. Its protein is CASSPTGTGETQYF.

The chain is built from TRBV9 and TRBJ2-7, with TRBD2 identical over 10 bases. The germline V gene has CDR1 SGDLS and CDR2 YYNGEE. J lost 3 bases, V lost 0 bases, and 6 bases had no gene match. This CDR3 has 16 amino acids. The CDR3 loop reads CASSVGGSGRNYEQYF. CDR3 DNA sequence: TGTGCCAGCAGCGTAGGTGGTAGCGGGAGGAACTACGAGCAGTACTTC.

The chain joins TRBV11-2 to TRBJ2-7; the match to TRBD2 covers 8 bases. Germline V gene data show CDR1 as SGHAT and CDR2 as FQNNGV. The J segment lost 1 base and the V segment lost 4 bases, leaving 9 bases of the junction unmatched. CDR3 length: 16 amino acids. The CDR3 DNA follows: TGTGCCAGCAGCTCGATAACTAGCGGCTTTTCCTACGAGCAGTACTTC. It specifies CASSSITSGFSYEQYF.

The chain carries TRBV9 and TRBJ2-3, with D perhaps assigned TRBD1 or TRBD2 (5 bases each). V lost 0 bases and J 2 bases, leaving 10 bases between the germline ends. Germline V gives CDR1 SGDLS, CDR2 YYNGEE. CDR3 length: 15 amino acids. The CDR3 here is CASSVAGALTDTQYF. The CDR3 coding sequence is TGTGCCAGCAGCGTAGCCGGGGCTCTCACAGATACGCAGTATTTT.

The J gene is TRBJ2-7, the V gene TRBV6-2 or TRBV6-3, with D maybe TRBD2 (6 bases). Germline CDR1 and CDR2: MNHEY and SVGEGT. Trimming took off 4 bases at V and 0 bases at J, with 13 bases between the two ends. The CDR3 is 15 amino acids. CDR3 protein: CASSSLSGSSYEQYF. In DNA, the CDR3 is TGTGCCAGCAGTTCCTTAAGCGGGTCCTCCTACGAGCAGTACTTC.